The sequence of this T cell receptor (beta chain) was determined in a study of control samples from healthy donors and cancer patients. Clones were read by immunoSEQ multiplex PCR, and TCRdb kept only the in-frame ones, dropping some. The table lists around 94,000 clones, around 86% of them singletons, with about 1.3% in the top ten. In germline, CDR1 is LNHDA, CDR2 SQIVND (reference sequence). The CDR3 extends over 12 amino acids. Trimming took 4 bases from V and 6 from J, leaving 7 bases between them. The V call is TRBV19, the J call TRBJ2-4, with unresolved D. Source material: blood. The sequence was obtained from a woman aged 45 to 65 in good health. CDR3 region: CASSSSINIQYF. The CDR3 bases are TGTGCCAGTAGTAGCAGTATAAACATTCAGTACTTC.